The 13 T cell receptor beta chains below come from one sample, sequenced in a study of blood T cell repertoires in COVID-19. Using immunoSEQ multiplex PCR, the repertoire was profiled, and TCRdb retains in-frame clones only, with some absent. The sample consists of around 66,000 clones, around 80% of them appearing once. What was sequenced was peripheral blood. Receptors originate from a human donor in a cohort sampled during active COVID-19.

The genes are TRBV18 and TRBJ1-1; D gene ambiguous. Germline V gene data show CDR1 as KGHSH and CDR2 as LQKENI. The CDR3 contains 14 residues. The V end was cut by 5 bases, the J end by 1 base, with 11 bases between. The CDR3, as DNA: TGTGCCAGCTCAACTCCTCTTCGGAACACTGAAGCTTTCTTT. Its translation is CASSTPLRNTEAFF.

The rearrangement uses TRBV2 and TRBJ1-5; D is perhaps TRBD1 (5 bases). V was shortened by 3 bases and J by 9 bases, with 15 bases between the two germline ends. Germline CDR1 is SNHLY and CDR2 is FYNNEI. The CDR3 has 14 amino acids. The CDR3 region has the DNA TGTGCCAGCAGTGACGTCCAAAGGGGAGGGCCCCAGCATTTT. Translating gives CASSDVQRGGPQHF.

The chain uses TRBV7-9 and TRBJ2-3; 11 bases map to TRBD2. J was trimmed by 4 bases and V by 7 bases; bases with no gene match: 10. This CDR3 is 16 amino acids long. Germline loops: CDR1 SEHNR, CDR2 FQNEAQ (reference sequence). This chain's CDR3 is CASIKGYSGRADTQYF. In DNA, the CDR3 is TGTGCCAGCATTAAAGGATATAGCGGGAGGGCAGATACGCAGTATTTT.

This rearrangement joins TRBV29-1 to TRBJ1-2; 10 bases map to TRBD1. Trimming removed 7 bases from V and 7 bases from J; junction bases left unmatched: 15. The CDR3 length is 15 residues. Germline CDR1 SQVTM, CDR2 ANQGSEA. This chain's CDR3 is CSARLKGQGQSGYTF. Written as DNA, the CDR3 is TGCAGCGCACGCCTTAAGGGACAGGGGCAGAGTGGCTACACCTTC.

This rearrangement joins TRBV14 to TRBJ2-6; the D is unclear. V lost 4 bases, J lost 11 bases, and 15 bases lay in between. Germline-derived CDR1 and CDR2 are SGHDN and FVKESK. The CDR3 is made up of 14 amino acids. The CDR3, as DNA: TGTGCCAGCAGCCGGTCCCCCTTGCGAGACGTCCTGACTTTC. Translated, it gives CASSRSPLRDVLTF.

V gene TRBV5-6 combines with J gene TRBJ1-2; D is possibly TRBD1 (5 bases). Deletions cut 6 bases from V and 8 bases from J, with 17 bases between. This CDR3 has 13 residues. The germline gives CDR1 SGHDT, CDR2 YYEEEE. The CDR3 bases are TGTGCCAGCACCTCCAAGGGGATCCCGGGCTACACCTTC. Translated, it gives CASTSKGIPGYTF.

V and J are TRBV6-2 or TRBV6-3 and TRBJ2-3, with D tentatively TRBD2 (5 bases). Per the germline V gene, CDR1 is MNHEY and CDR2 is SVGEGT. Trimming cost V 6 bases and J 0 bases, with 10 bases left between them. The CDR3 is made up of 14 amino acids. The chain's CDR3 is CASSPSRSTDTQYF. DNA of the CDR3: TGTGCCAGCAGCCCTAGCAGGAGCACAGATACGCAGTATTTT.

This clone was counted between two and nine times. J is TRBJ2-7 and V is TRBV28, with a possible D match to TRBD2 (5 bases). In germline, CDR1 is MDHEN, CDR2 SYDVKM. This CDR3 spans 14 amino acids. Trimming took off 4 bases at V and 7 bases at J, with 17 bases between the two ends. The CDR3 is CASSSAGARGEQYF. As DNA, the CDR3 is TGTGCCAGCAGTTCCGCCGGCGCACGGGGAGAGCAGTACTTC.

CDR3: CASSLRRGLPEAFF. CDR3 nucleotide sequence: TGTGCCAGCAGTCTCAGGAGGGGTCTGCCTGAAGCTTTCTTT. The chain uses TRBV6-2 or TRBV6-3 and TRBJ1-1; tentative D call: TRBD1 (5 bases). Germline-derived CDR1 and CDR2 are MNHEY and SVGEGT. The CDR3 contains 14 residues. V was shortened by 5 bases and J by 6 bases, with 16 bases between the two germline ends.

This clone has a single count. The chain uses TRBV6-5 and TRBJ1-2, with D possibly matching TRBD1 (6 bases). The CDR3 runs to 13 residues. Trimming removed 6 bases at V and 5 bases at J, with 13 bases between. Germline lookup yields CDR1 MNHEY and CDR2 SVGAGI. The CDR3 nucleotides read TGTGCCAGCAGCCGAGGGACATCTTATGGCTACACCTTC. This encodes CASSRGTSYGYTF.

This sequence joins TRBV2 and TRBJ1-6, with a weak D call TRBD1 (5 bases). Trimming took off 0 bases at V and 6 bases at J, with 9 bases between the two ends. This CDR3 is 15 amino acids long. Germline V lookup: CDR1 SNHLY, CDR2 FYNNEI. The CDR3 DNA is TGTGCCAGCAGTGAAGCCAGGGTTGGTAATTCACCCCTCCACTTT. This encodes CASSEARVGNSPLHF.

This clone has more than one count but fewer than ten. V usage is TRBV7-8 and J usage is TRBJ1-6, with TRBD1 matching over 10 bases. CDR3 size: 14 residues. With 5 bases clipped from V and 9 bases from J, the junction kept 4 bases outside the gene matches. Looked up from germline, CDR1 is SGHVS and CDR2 is FQNEAQ. CDR3 amino acids: CASSPGTGASPLHF. The CDR3, as DNA: TGTGCCAGCAGCCCCGGGACAGGGGCTTCACCCCTCCACTTT.

V usage is TRBV10-3 and J usage is TRBJ2-7; 8 bases agree with TRBD1. Germline CDR1 is ENHRY and CDR2 is SYGVKD. The CDR3 runs to 13 residues. J lost 6 bases, V lost 7 bases, and 8 bases had no gene match. CDR3: CAITRDRLGEQYF. Here the CDR3 DNA reads TGTGCCATCACCCGGGACAGGTTGGGCGAGCAGTACTTC.